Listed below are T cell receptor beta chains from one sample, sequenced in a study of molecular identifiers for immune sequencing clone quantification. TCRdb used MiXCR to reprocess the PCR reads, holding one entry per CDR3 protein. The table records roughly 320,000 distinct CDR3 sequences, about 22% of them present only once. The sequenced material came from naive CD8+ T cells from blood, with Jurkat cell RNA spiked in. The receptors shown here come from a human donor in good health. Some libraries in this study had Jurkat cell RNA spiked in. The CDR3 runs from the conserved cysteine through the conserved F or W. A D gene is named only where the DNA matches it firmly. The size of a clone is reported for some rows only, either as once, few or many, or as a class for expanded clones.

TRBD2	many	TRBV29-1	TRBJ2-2	CSVEDLSGSRGGELFF	TGCAGCGTTGAAGATCTGAGCGGGAGTAGGGGCGGGGAGCTGTTTTTT
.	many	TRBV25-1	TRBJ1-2	CASSEYNSYGYTF	TGTGCCAGCAGTGAATATAACTCCTATGGCTACACCTTC
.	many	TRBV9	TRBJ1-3	CASSVDRGSSGNTIYF	TGTGCCAGCAGCGTAGACCGGGGAAGCTCTGGAAACACCATATATTTT
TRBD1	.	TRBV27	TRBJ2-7	CASSLYRGDNEQYF	TGTGCCAGCAGTTTATACAGGGGGGACAACGAGCAGTACTTC
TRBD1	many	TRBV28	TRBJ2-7	CASRPLRQGIYEQYF	TGTGCCAGCAGGCCACTCAGACAGGGGATCTACGAGCAGTACTTC
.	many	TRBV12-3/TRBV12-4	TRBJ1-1	CASFNTEAFF	TGTGCCAGCTTCAACACTGAAGCTTTCTTT
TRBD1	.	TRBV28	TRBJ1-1	CASSGGGDTEAFF	TGTGCCAGCTCAGGGGGGGGGGACACTGAAGCTTTCTTT
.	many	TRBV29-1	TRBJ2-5	CSVDEGIETQYF	TGCAGCGTTGATGAGGGTATCGAGACCCAGTACTTC
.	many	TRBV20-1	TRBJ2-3	CSARIMLDTQYF	TGCAGTGCTAGGATTATGTTAGATACGCAGTATTTT
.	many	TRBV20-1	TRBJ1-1	CSAPGNWGTEAFF	TGCAGTGCCCCCGGGAACTGGGGCACTGAAGCTTTCTTT
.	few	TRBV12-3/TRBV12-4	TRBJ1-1	CASSRPPGQNTEAFF	TGTGCCAGCAGCCGCCCGCCGGGGCAGAACACTGAAGCTTTCTTT
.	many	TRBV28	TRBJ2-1	CASSLDHASSYNEQFF	TGTGCCAGCAGCCTGGACCATGCGAGCTCCTACAATGAGCAGTTCTTC
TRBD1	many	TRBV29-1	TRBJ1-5	CSVGTGGLNNQPQHF	TGCAGCGTTGGGACAGGGGGCTTGAACAATCAGCCCCAGCATTTT
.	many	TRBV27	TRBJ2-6	CASSLIGGSGANVLTF	TGTGCCAGCAGTTTAATAGGGGGCTCTGGGGCCAACGTCCTGACTTTC
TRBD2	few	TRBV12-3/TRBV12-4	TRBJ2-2	CASSSPRDYRESNTGELFF	TGTGCCAGCAGTTCCCCCCGGGACTACCGTGAATCTAACACCGGGGAGCTGTTTTTT
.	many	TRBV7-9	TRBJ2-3	CASSLEVGRSTDTQYF	TGTGCCAGCAGCTTAGAGGTCGGGAGATCGACAGATACGCAGTATTTT
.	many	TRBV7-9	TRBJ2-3	CASSQDGRNTQYF	TGTGCCAGCAGCCAGGACGGACGCAATACGCAGTATTTT
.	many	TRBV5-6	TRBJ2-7	CASSFRQGVNEQYF	TGTGCCAGCAGCTTTAGGCAGGGAGTCAACGAGCAGTACTTC
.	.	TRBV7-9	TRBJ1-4	CASSLDAEKLFF	TGTGCCAGCAGCTTGGACGCAGAAAAACTGTTTTTT
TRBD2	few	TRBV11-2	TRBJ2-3	CASSLDGIAGGTDTQYF	TGTGCCAGCAGCTTAGATGGGATAGCGGGAGGCACAGATACGCAGTATTTT
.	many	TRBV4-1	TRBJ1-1	CASSPGTRTVGTEAFF	TGCGCCAGCAGCCCAGGTACTAGGACGGTAGGGACTGAAGCTTTCTTT
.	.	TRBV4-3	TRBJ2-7	CASGQVLGYEQYF	TGCGCCAGCGGCCAAGTCTTAGGCTACGAGCAGTACTTC
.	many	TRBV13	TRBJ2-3	CASSPGLQHTDTQYF	TGTGCCAGCAGCCCGGGACTCCAACACACAGATACGCAGTATTTT
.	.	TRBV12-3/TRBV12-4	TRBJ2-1	CASSYQFDEQFF	TGTGCCAGCAGTTACCAGTTCGATGAGCAGTTCTTC
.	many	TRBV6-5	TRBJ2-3	CASSVYPREIDTQYF	TGTGCCAGCAGTGTCTACCCCCGAGAGATAGATACGCAGTATTTT
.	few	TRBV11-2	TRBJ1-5	CASSLPRGSNQPQHF	TGTGCCAGCAGCTTACCACGGGGTAGCAATCAGCCCCAGCATTTT
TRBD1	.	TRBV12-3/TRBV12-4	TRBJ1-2	CASSQGQGADSDYTF	TGTGCCAGCAGCCAGGGACAGGGGGCTGACTCCGACTACACCTTC
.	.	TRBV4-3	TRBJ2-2	CASSQDLGRAPLRANTGELFF	TGCGCCAGCAGCCAAGATCTGGGCAGGGCCCCCCTACGTGCGAACACCGGGGAGCTGTTTTTT
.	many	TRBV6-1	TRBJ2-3	CASSDRPTDTQYF	TGTGCCAGCAGTGACAGACCAACAGATACGCAGTATTTT
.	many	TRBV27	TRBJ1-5	CASSLSAGSNQPQHF	TGTGCCAGCAGTTTATCGGCCGGGTCCAATCAGCCCCAGCATTTT
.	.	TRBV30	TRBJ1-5	CAWSVRGHRENPYVPQHF	TGTGCCTGGAGTGTAAGAGGGCATCGGGAAAACCCTTACGTGCCCCAGCATTTT
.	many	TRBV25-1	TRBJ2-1	CASSVGESYNEQFF	TGTGCCAGCAGTGTTGGGGAGTCCTACAATGAGCAGTTCTTC
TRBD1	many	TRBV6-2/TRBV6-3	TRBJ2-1	CASSSPGTGFNEQFF	TGTGCCAGCAGTTCCCCCGGGACAGGGTTCAATGAGCAGTTCTTC
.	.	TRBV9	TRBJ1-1	CVSSVGGATEAFF	TGTGTCAGCAGCGTGGGGGGGGCCACTGAAGCTTTCTTT
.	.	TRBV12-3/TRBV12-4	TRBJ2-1	CASSDRQDYQTEQFF	TGTGCCAGCAGTGACCGCCAGGACTATCAAACTGAGCAGTTCTTC
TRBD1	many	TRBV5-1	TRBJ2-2	CASSWTGGLTGELFF	TGCGCCAGCAGCTGGACAGGGGGACTCACCGGGGAGCTGTTTTTT
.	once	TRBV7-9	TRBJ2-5	CASSRDREDQYRETQYF	TGCGCCAGCAGCCGCGACAGGGAGGATCAGTACCGAGAGACCCAGTACTTC
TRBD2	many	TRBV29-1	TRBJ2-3	CSVEGTSGRTDTQYF	TGCAGCGTTGAAGGCACTAGCGGGAGGACAGATACGCAGTATTTT
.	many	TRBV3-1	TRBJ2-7	CASSPPLGGGEQYF	TGTGCCAGCAGCCCACCTTTGGGAGGGGGCGAGCAGTACTTC
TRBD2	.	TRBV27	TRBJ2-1	CASSLSNVVLAGGGPAGNEQFF	TGTGCCAGCAGTTTATCGAATGTGGTGTTAGCGGGAGGGGGCCCTGCAGGCAATGAGCAGTTCTTC
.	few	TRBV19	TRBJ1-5	CASSQRDAGNQPQHF	TGTGCCAGTAGTCAGCGGGACGCCGGCAATCAGCCCCAGCATTTT
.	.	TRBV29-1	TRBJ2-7	CSVEVVGEAYEQYF	TGCAGCGTTGAAGTCGTGGGGGAGGCGTACGAGCAGTACTTC
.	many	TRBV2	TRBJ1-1	CASSEQPNTEAFF	TGTGCCAGCAGTGAACAGCCGAACACTGAAGCTTTCTTT
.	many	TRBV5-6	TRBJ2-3	CASSMGGLHTDTQYF	TGTGCCAGCAGCATGGGGGGTCTACACACAGATACGCAGTATTTT
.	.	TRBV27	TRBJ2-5	CASSLVLGGNPQETQYF	TGTGCCAGCAGTTTAGTACTTGGGGGGAATCCCCAAGAGACCCAGTACTTC
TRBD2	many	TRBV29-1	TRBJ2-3	CSVRPAGVSDTQYF	TGCAGCGTTCGTCCGGCGGGAGTTTCAGATACGCAGTATTTT
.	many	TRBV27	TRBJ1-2	CASSLRPGAPNYGYTF	TGTGCCAGCAGTTTACGGCCAGGGGCACCTAACTATGGCTACACCTTC
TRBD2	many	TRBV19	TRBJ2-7	CASSIASGYSYEQYF	TGTGCCAGTAGTATTGCTAGCGGTTACTCCTACGAGCAGTACTTC
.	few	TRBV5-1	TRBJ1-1	CASSLVPWGEAFF	TGCGCCAGCAGCTTGGTGCCCTGGGGTGAAGCTTTCTTT
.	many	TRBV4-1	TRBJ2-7	CASSQVPRDYEQYF	TGCGCCAGCAGCCAAGTCCCGAGGGACTACGAGCAGTACTTC
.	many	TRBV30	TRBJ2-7	CAWSVSHEQYF	TGTGCCTGGAGTGTATCCCACGAGCAGTACTTC
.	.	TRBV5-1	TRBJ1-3	CASSLSGPSNSGNTIYF	TGCGCCAGCAGCTTGTCGGGCCCATCAAACTCTGGAAACACCATATATTTT